This is a list of T cell receptor beta chains from one sample in a study of T cells in Graves' hyperthyroidism and ophthalmopathy. A single record per CDR3 protein comes from TCRdb applying MiXCR to the multiplex PCR reads. The sample records 550,000 to 850,000 distinct CDR3 sequences, around a sixth being singletons. Sequencing was performed on blood. These receptor sequences come from a woman between 50 and 59 years old with Graves' hyperthyroidism that later progressed to Graves' ophthalmopathy. Both conserved end residues are part of each CDR3. The order of the fields is D gene, V gene, J gene, clone size, CDR3 protein, CDR3 DNA. The D gene is left open where the match is weak. Clone size is shown for a subset of rows, as once, few, many or a class of expanded clone.

d_call: .
v_call: TRBV10-3
j_call: TRBJ2-2
clone_size: many
cdr3_aa: CAISESEANTGELFF
cdr3_nt: TGTGCCATCAGTGAATCTGAGGCGAACACCGGGGAGCTGTTTTTT

d_call: .
v_call: TRBV19
j_call: TRBJ1-2
clone_size: few
cdr3_aa: CASSSSPGYYGYTF
cdr3_nt: TGTGCCAGTAGTTCCTCACCGGGGTACTATGGCTACACCTTC

d_call: .
v_call: TRBV18
j_call: TRBJ2-1
clone_size: many
cdr3_aa: CASSPPAGGDEQFF
cdr3_nt: TGTGCCAGCTCACCACCCGCCGGTGGGGATGAGCAGTTCTTC

d_call: .
v_call: TRBV11-2
j_call: TRBJ2-4
clone_size: few
cdr3_aa: CASSLEVNLAKNIQYF
cdr3_nt: TGTGCCAGCAGCTTAGAGGTCAATCTAGCCAAAAACATTCAGTACTTC

d_call: .
v_call: TRBV29-1
j_call: TRBJ1-2
clone_size: few
cdr3_aa: CSASDRSSNYGYTF
cdr3_nt: TGCAGCGCTTCAGACAGGAGTTCTAACTATGGCTACACCTTC

d_call: .
v_call: TRBV7-3
j_call: TRBJ2-5
clone_size: many
cdr3_aa: CASSLRGSETQYF
cdr3_nt: TGTGCCAGCAGCTTAAGGGGCTCTGAGACCCAGTACTTC

d_call: .
v_call: TRBV3-1
j_call: TRBJ2-6
clone_size: .
cdr3_aa: CASSPSTANSGANVLTF
cdr3_nt: TGTGCCAGCTCACCGTCGACGGCAAACTCTGGGGCCAACGTCCTGACTTTC

d_call: .
v_call: TRBV7-8
j_call: TRBJ1-1
clone_size: .
cdr3_aa: CASSQSSLAFF
cdr3_nt: TGTGCCAGCAGCCAATCTTCGCTGGCTTTCTTT

d_call: .
v_call: TRBV30
j_call: TRBJ2-3
clone_size: few
cdr3_aa: CAWSVLGVTDTQYF
cdr3_nt: TGTGCCTGGAGTGTATTGGGGGTTACAGATACGCAGTATTTT

d_call: TRBD1
v_call: TRBV7-9
j_call: TRBJ1-6
clone_size: few
cdr3_aa: CASSSGTVIYNSPLHF
cdr3_nt: TGTGCCAGCAGCTCCGGGACAGTGATTTATAATTCACCCCTCCACTTT

d_call: .
v_call: TRBV9
j_call: TRBJ2-2
clone_size: few
cdr3_aa: CASSAPKTGAGELFF
cdr3_nt: TGTGCCAGCAGCGCCCCTAAGACAGGCGCCGGGGAGCTGTTTTTT

d_call: .
v_call: TRBV3-1
j_call: TRBJ1-1
clone_size: many
cdr3_aa: CASSQGPGQVNTEAFF
cdr3_nt: TGTGCCAGCAGCCAAGGTCCGGGCCAGGTGAACACTGAAGCTTTCTTT

d_call: TRBD1
v_call: TRBV5-6
j_call: TRBJ2-3
clone_size: few
cdr3_aa: CASSLDDRESTDTQYF
cdr3_nt: TGTGCCAGCAGCTTGGATGACAGGGAAAGCACAGATACGCAGTATTTT

d_call: TRBD1
v_call: TRBV10-1
j_call: TRBJ2-5
clone_size: .
cdr3_aa: CASSERTGTQYF
cdr3_nt: TGCGCCAGCAGTGAACGGACAGGGACCCAGTACTTC

d_call: .
v_call: TRBV13
j_call: TRBJ2-7
clone_size: .
cdr3_aa: CASSLGLNRVDVLYEQYF
cdr3_nt: TGTGCCAGCAGCTTAGGCCTGAACAGGGTTGACGTTTTATACGAGCAGTACTTC

d_call: .
v_call: TRBV30
j_call: TRBJ2-2
clone_size: many
cdr3_aa: CAWRPWGNTGELFF
cdr3_nt: TGTGCCTGGAGGCCGTGGGGGAACACCGGGGAGCTGTTTTTT

d_call: TRBD1
v_call: TRBV2
j_call: TRBJ1-4
clone_size: many
cdr3_aa: CASSAFGTVNEKLFF
cdr3_nt: TGTGCCAGCAGTGCGTTCGGGACAGTTAATGAAAAACTGTTTTTT

d_call: .
v_call: TRBV24-1
j_call: TRBJ2-1
clone_size: .
cdr3_aa: CATSDPGREQFF
cdr3_nt: TGTGCCACCAGTGATCCGGGTCGGGAGCAGTTCTTC

d_call: TRBD1
v_call: TRBV5-5
j_call: TRBJ1-3
clone_size: few
cdr3_aa: CASSKDRGLSSGNTIYF
cdr3_nt: TGTGCCAGCAGCAAGGACAGGGGACTCAGCTCTGGAAACACCATATATTTT

d_call: .
v_call: TRBV5-1
j_call: TRBJ1-4
clone_size: .
cdr3_aa: CASSLAPGNNEKLFF
cdr3_nt: TGCGCCAGCAGCTTGGCCCCGGGGAATAATGAAAAACTGTTTTTT

d_call: TRBD1
v_call: TRBV9
j_call: TRBJ1-6
clone_size: few
cdr3_aa: CASSATGTDIYNPPLHF
cdr3_nt: TGTGCCAGCAGCGCCACCGGGACAGACATCTATAATCCACCCCTCCACTTT

d_call: .
v_call: TRBV7-2
j_call: TRBJ2-5
clone_size: once
cdr3_aa: CASSFGSWGETQYF
cdr3_nt: TGTGCCAGCAGCTTCGGGAGCTGGGGAGAGACCCAGTACTTC

d_call: TRBD2
v_call: TRBV2
j_call: TRBJ2-1
clone_size: many
cdr3_aa: CASIPGGIYNEQFF
cdr3_nt: TGTGCCAGCATCCCGGGGGGGATTTACAATGAGCAGTTCTTC

d_call: .
v_call: TRBV3-1
j_call: TRBJ2-1
clone_size: many
cdr3_aa: CASSHISNEQFF
cdr3_nt: TGTGCCAGCAGCCATATATCCAATGAGCAGTTCTTC

d_call: .
v_call: TRBV9
j_call: TRBJ2-3
clone_size: .
cdr3_aa: CASSVAGDLGTQYF
cdr3_nt: TGTGCCAGCAGCGTAGCGGGGGACCTGGGTACGCAGTATTTT

d_call: TRBD1
v_call: TRBV25-1
j_call: TRBJ1-1
clone_size: .
cdr3_aa: CASSEFQGANTEAFF
cdr3_nt: TGTGCCAGCAGTGAATTTCAGGGGGCGAACACTGAAGCTTTCTTT

d_call: .
v_call: TRBV5-6
j_call: TRBJ2-1
clone_size: many
cdr3_aa: CASSFDRNHDYNEQFF
cdr3_nt: TGTGCCAGCAGCTTCGACAGGAACCACGACTACAATGAGCAGTTCTTC

d_call: .
v_call: TRBV6-2/TRBV6-3
j_call: TRBJ1-4
clone_size: .
cdr3_aa: CASSLQGFNEKLFF
cdr3_nt: TGTGCCAGCAGCCTCCAGGGCTTTAATGAAAAACTGTTTTTT

d_call: TRBD1
v_call: TRBV19
j_call: TRBJ2-1
clone_size: .
cdr3_aa: CASSTQGALSSYNEQFF
cdr3_nt: TGTGCCAGTAGTACACAGGGGGCCCTAAGCTCCTACAATGAGCAGTTCTTC

d_call: .
v_call: TRBV6-1
j_call: TRBJ1-2
clone_size: many
cdr3_aa: CASSEVEGPLYGYTF
cdr3_nt: TGTGCCAGCAGTGAAGTCGAGGGGCCCCTCTATGGCTACACCTTC

d_call: .
v_call: TRBV7-9
j_call: TRBJ1-1
clone_size: few
cdr3_aa: CASSSAAQWEAFF
cdr3_nt: TGTGCCAGCAGCTCCGCGGCACAATGGGAAGCTTTCTTT

d_call: .
v_call: TRBV11-2
j_call: TRBJ1-5
clone_size: few
cdr3_aa: CASSLDSGAPGPQHF
cdr3_nt: TGTGCCAGCAGCTTAGATTCAGGGGCCCCAGGGCCCCAGCATTTT

d_call: .
v_call: TRBV7-8
j_call: TRBJ1-6
clone_size: many
cdr3_aa: CASSPTTGSPLHF
cdr3_nt: TGTGCCAGCAGCCCTACGACAGGATCACCCCTCCACTTT

d_call: .
v_call: TRBV27
j_call: TRBJ2-1
clone_size: few
cdr3_aa: CASSLSEVSVDEQFF
cdr3_nt: TGTGCCAGCAGTTTATCGGAGGTTTCGGTCGATGAGCAGTTCTTC

d_call: .
v_call: TRBV4-1
j_call: TRBJ1-5
clone_size: .
cdr3_aa: CASSQFRDISNQPQHF
cdr3_nt: TGCGCCAGCAGCCAATTCCGGGACATTAGCAATCAGCCCCAGCATTTT

d_call: .
v_call: TRBV11-2
j_call: TRBJ1-5
clone_size: many
cdr3_aa: CASSLDSSQIHDQPQHF
cdr3_nt: TGTGCCAGCAGCTTAGATTCGTCCCAGATTCATGACCAGCCCCAGCATTTT

d_call: TRBD2
v_call: TRBV20-1
j_call: TRBJ2-1
clone_size: .
cdr3_aa: CSAGPSGGGSLVNEQFF
cdr3_nt: TGCAGTGCTGGGCCATCCGGCGGGGGGTCCCTTGTCAATGAGCAGTTCTTC

d_call: .
v_call: TRBV9
j_call: TRBJ1-1
clone_size: few
cdr3_aa: CASSRGPDTEAFF
cdr3_nt: TGTGCCAGCAGCAGAGGTCCGGACACTGAAGCTTTCTTT

d_call: TRBD1
v_call: TRBV12-3/TRBV12-4
j_call: TRBJ1-2
clone_size: .
cdr3_aa: CASSLKLTGVGYTF
cdr3_nt: TGTGCCAGCAGTTTAAAGCTCACAGGGGTAGGCTACACCTTC

d_call: TRBD2
v_call: TRBV14
j_call: TRBJ2-1
clone_size: few
cdr3_aa: CASSQAGGLGGNEQFF
cdr3_nt: TGTGCCAGCAGCCAGGCGGGGGGCCTTGGGGGCAATGAGCAGTTCTTC

d_call: .
v_call: TRBV12-3/TRBV12-4
j_call: TRBJ1-2
clone_size: .
cdr3_aa: CASTSRLGIEGYTF
cdr3_nt: TGTGCCAGCACCAGCCGACTGGGTATCGAGGGCTACACCTTC

d_call: TRBD1
v_call: TRBV15
j_call: TRBJ1-5
clone_size: many
cdr3_aa: CATSRDGTGGEHF
cdr3_nt: TGTGCCACCAGCAGAGATGGGACAGGCGGTGAGCATTTT

d_call: .
v_call: TRBV29-1
j_call: TRBJ2-7
clone_size: few
cdr3_aa: CSIGVGTSYEQYF
cdr3_nt: TGCAGCATTGGCGTCGGGACTTCCTACGAGCAGTACTTC

d_call: .
v_call: TRBV28
j_call: TRBJ2-3
clone_size: .
cdr3_aa: CASSPPRNLGQYF
cdr3_nt: TGTGCCAGCAGCCCGCCCCGGAACTTAGGGCAGTATTTT

d_call: .
v_call: TRBV15
j_call: TRBJ1-5
clone_size: .
cdr3_aa: CATSRARQPNQPQHF
cdr3_nt: TGTGCCACCAGCAGAGCAAGGCAGCCTAATCAGCCCCAGCATTTT

d_call: .
v_call: TRBV4-2
j_call: TRBJ2-1
clone_size: .
cdr3_aa: CASSQGLEFHNEQFF
cdr3_nt: TGTGCCAGCAGCCAAGGTCTTGAGTTCCACAATGAGCAGTTCTTC